The 11 T cell receptor beta chains in this list originate from one sample, sequenced in a study of blood T cell repertoires in COVID-19. The method was immunoSEQ multiplex PCR; TCRdb's version includes in-frame clones alone and lacks a portion of them. The data show around 180,000 clones, more than 75% seen once. Material for sequencing was peripheral blood. Every receptor here comes from a man aged 40-50 years with active or convalescent COVID-19.

Here the CDR3 DNA reads TGTGCCAGCAGCCAAGATCGGGTTGGCGGCTACACCTTC. Its translation is CASSQDRVGGYTF. The chain couples TRBV4-2 to TRBJ1-2; D uncertain. The germline V and J ends were trimmed by 0 bases and 8 bases, with 10 bases remaining between them. From germline, CDR1 is LGHNA and CDR2 YNFKEQ. The CDR3 totals 13 residues.

The chain carries TRBV7-8 and TRBJ1-1; TRBD1 agrees at 8 bases. The CDR3 contains 14 residues. V shed 5 bases and J 5 bases; nucleotides not matched to a gene: 7. The V gene's germline CDR1 is SGHVS and CDR2 FQNEAQ. For the CDR3, the DNA is TGTGCCAGCAGCCTAACAGGGGGGGGGACTGAAGCTTTCTTT. Translating gives CASSLTGGGTEAFF.

The CDR3 sequence: CASSPFGASVVFF. In DNA form, the CDR3 reads TGTGCCAGCAGCCCGTTTGGGGCCTCGGTGGTGTTTTTT. The V call is TRBV7-9, the J call TRBJ1-4; D might be TRBD1 (5 bases). This CDR3 region has 13 residues. V was pared by 5 bases and J by 15 bases, with 19 bases between. CDR1 is SEHNR, CDR2 FQNEAQ, per germline (reference sequence).

The V gene is TRBV18, the J gene TRBJ1-1; no clear D gene. The ends were cut back, 3 bases at V and 1 base at J, with 9 bases in the middle. The CDR3 extends over 14 amino acids. CDR1 is KGHSH and CDR2 is LQKENI in the germline V gene. The CDR3 nucleotides read TGTGCCAGCTCACCGAGGAAAGGGAACACTGAAGCTTTCTTT. It encodes CASSPRKGNTEAFF.

The chain recombines TRBV9 with TRBJ2-2; the D is unclear. This CDR3 has 16 amino acids. The V end lost 0 bases, the J end lost 5 bases, and 14 bases lay between the germline ends. CDR1 and CDR2 from the germline V gene are SGDLS and YYNGEE. CDR3 in DNA: TGTGCCAGCAGCGTAGGGTGGGTTGACGGGACCGGGGAGCTGTTTTTT. This codes for CASSVGWVDGTGELFF.

The chain has TRBV3-1 (or the pseudogene TRBV3-2) and TRBJ2-7; TRBD1 aligns across 11 bases. The CDR3 length is 16 residues. The J segment lost 7 bases and the V segment lost 1 base, leaving 9 bases of the junction unmatched. Germline lookup yields CDR1 LGHDT and CDR2 YNNKEL (reference sequence). CDR3 nucleotides: TGTGCCAGCAGCCAAGTCTCATGGACAGGGGGCAATGAGCAGTACTTC. This codes for CASSQVSWTGGNEQYF.

The chain employs TRBV5-4 and TRBJ2-7; 8 nucleotides align to TRBD1. Trimming cost V 0 bases and J 0 bases; bases outside gene matches: 11. CDR3 length: 18 amino acids. Germline-derived CDR1 and CDR2 are SGHNT and YYREEE (reference sequence). CDR3 in DNA: TGTGCCAGCAGCTTGGGTCCCGGGACAGGACCCAGCTCCTACGAGCAGTACTTC. Its translation is CASSLGPGTGPSSYEQYF.

This clone was seen only once. The V and J genes are TRBV19 and TRBJ2-4; 9 nucleotides agree with TRBD1. This CDR3 has 16 residues. J was trimmed by 0 bases and V by 3 bases; bases with no gene match: 3. Germline CDR1 LNHDA, CDR2 SQIVND (reference sequence). CDR3 amino acids: CASSMGQGVAKNIQYF. CDR3 in DNA: TGTGCCAGTAGTATGGGACAGGGTGTAGCCAAAAACATTCAGTACTTC.

The V and J genes are TRBV29-1 and TRBJ1-1; 8 positions agree with TRBD1. The CDR3 runs 14 residues. The V gene's germline CDR1 is SQVTM and CDR2 ANQGSEA. V gave up 4 bases and J gave up 6 bases; unmatched junction bases: 10. The CDR3 loop reads CSVGLTGAKAEAFF. CDR3 in DNA: TGCAGCGTTGGACTGACAGGGGCCAAGGCTGAAGCTTTCTTT.

This clone was recorded once. V is TRBV2 and J is TRBJ2-6; D is unclear. CDR3 length: 16 amino acids. In germline, CDR1 is SNHLY, CDR2 FYNNEI. V shed 7 bases and J shed 4 bases, with 17 bases lying between them. The CDR3 spells CASTLNAWAGANVLTF. The CDR3 DNA is TGTGCCAGCACGCTAAATGCCTGGGCAGGGGCCAACGTCCTGACTTTC.

This chain connects TRBV9 to TRBJ2-3; 9 nucleotides match TRBD1. V lost 3 bases, J lost 5 bases, and 7 bases stayed unmatched. Per germline, CDR1 SGDLS and CDR2 YYNGEE. This CDR3 contains 15 residues. The CDR3 DNA sequence: TGTGCCAGCAGCGACACGGGACAGGGAGGAGATACGCAGTATTTT. Protein: CASSDTGQGGDTQYF.